The 17 T cell receptor beta chains below come from one sample, sequenced in a study of shared clonotypes between healthy human individuals. Only in-frame clones appear in the TCRdb table, and some are missing; sequencing was by immunoSEQ multiplex PCR. The sample has about a million clones, 60% to 80% seen once. The source material was memory CD4+ T cells from PBMCs. The subset is: CD45RA-negative fraction. These receptors originate from a man aged 18 to 29 in good health. Some clones in this sample may be carry-over from other donors' samples.

This chain connects TRBV28 to TRBJ1-2; the match to TRBD1 covers 7 bases. CDR3 length equals 14 residues. Trimming cost V 6 bases and J 4 bases; bases outside gene matches: 8. In germline, CDR1 is MDHEN, CDR2 SYDVKM. CDR3 protein: CASSTLGQAYGYTF. The CDR3, as DNA: TGTGCCAGCAGCACGCTCGGACAGGCCTATGGCTACACCTTC.

CDR3 residues: CASNPHRGYNQPQHF. For the CDR3, the DNA is TGTGCCAGTAACCCTCACAGGGGATACAATCAGCCCCAGCATTTT. This chain uses TRBV19 with TRBJ1-5; 7 positions match TRBD1. This CDR3 has 15 amino acids. V lost 7 bases to trimming and J lost 3 bases; unmatched junction nucleotides: 9. Germline lookup yields CDR1 LNHDA and CDR2 SQIVND (reference sequence).

The J gene is TRBJ1-3, the V gene TRBV4-3; 8 bases are a match to TRBD1. Trimming took 1 base from V and 3 from J; bases not matched to a gene: 11. CDR1 and CDR2 from the germline V gene are LGHNA and YSLEER. The CDR3 consists of 18 residues. The CDR3 spells CASSQARNRGFGGNTIYF. CDR3 nucleotide sequence: TGCGCCAGCAGCCAAGCGAGGAACAGGGGGTTCGGTGGAAACACCATATATTTT.

This clone was counted at least ten times. The junction differs from germline at one of its ends, possibly a read error. At the DNA level, this CDR3 is encoded by other sequences in the same sample as well. The chain recombines TRBV30 with TRBJ1-5, with D perhaps matching TRBD1 (6 bases). CDR3 length equals 13 residues. Germline CDR1 and CDR2: GTSNPN and SVGIG (reference sequence). The CDR3: CAWSNGGNQPQHF. The DNA for the CDR3 is TGTGCCTGGAGCAACGGGGGCAATCAGCCCCAGCATTTC.

This clone was seen a handful of times. This CDR3 is also generated by other DNA sequences in the sample. This chain connects TRBV7-9 to TRBJ1-1; D is possibly TRBD1 (5 bases). V was clipped by 3 bases and J by 1 base, with 9 bases between them. CDR3 length equals 14 residues. Germline assignment: CDR1 SEHNR and CDR2 FQNEAQ (reference sequence). The CDR3 sequence: CASSFGTANTEAFF. CDR3 sequence (DNA): TGTGCCAGCAGCTTCGGGACCGCGAACACTGAAGCTTTCTTT.

V gene TRBV6-1 combines with J gene TRBJ1-5; tentative D call: TRBD1 (5 bases). Germline V lookup: CDR1 MNHNS, CDR2 SASEGT. The CDR3 is 14 residues long. Deletions cut 5 bases from V and 6 bases from J, with 14 bases between. CDR3 nucleotide sequence: TGTGCCAGCAGTTTGCAGGGTTCCGCTCAGCCCCAGCATTTT. This translates into CASSLQGSAQPQHF.

This chain connects TRBV4-1 to TRBJ2-7, with 12 bases matching TRBD2. Germline V gene lookup returns CDR1 MGHRA and CDR2 YSYEKL. The CDR3 spans 15 residues. J was trimmed by 3 bases and V by 3 bases; bases with no gene match: 3. The CDR3 sequence is CASSQTSGRFYEQYF. CDR3 bases: TGCGCCAGCAGCCAGACTAGCGGGAGATTCTACGAGCAGTACTTC.

The chain couples TRBV10-3 to TRBJ1-3; 12 nucleotides match TRBD1. In germline, CDR1 is ENHRY, CDR2 SYGVKD. Losses at the gene ends were 6 bases for V and 2 bases for J; bases not matched to a gene: 8. The length of the CDR3 is 17 residues. The CDR3 nucleotides are TGTGCCATCAGCACCGGGACAGGGGGCGCGACTGGAAACACCATATATTTT. Residues: CAISTGTGGATGNTIYF.

V is TRBV10-3 and J is TRBJ2-1, with 10 bases that match TRBD2. This CDR3 contains 17 residues. CDR1 and CDR2 from the germline V gene are ENHRY and SYGVKD. V gave up 6 bases and J gave up 0 bases; unmatched junction bases: 8. CDR3 in amino acids: CAIRTSGRQSSYNEQFF. DNA of the CDR3: TGTGCCATCAGGACTAGCGGGCGCCAAAGCTCCTACAATGAGCAGTTCTTC.

J is TRBJ1-2 and V is TRBV6-5, with a weak D call TRBD1 (6 bases). Germline V gives CDR1 MNHEY, CDR2 SVGAGI. This CDR3 spans 16 amino acids. V was pared by 4 bases and J by 0 bases, with 15 bases between. CDR3 amino acids: CASSSIQGSANYGYTF. The DNA for the CDR3 is TGTGCCAGCAGTTCTATACAGGGTTCGGCTAACTATGGCTACACCTTC.

Only a few counts were recorded for this clone. The J gene is TRBJ1-3, the V gene TRBV5-8; TRBD1 aligns across 9 bases. From germline, CDR1 is SGHTS and CDR2 YDEGEE. After removal of 3 bases from V and 4 bases from J, the junction contained 2 bases not matched to a gene. CDR3 size: 14 residues. CDR3 nucleotide sequence: TGTGCCAGCAGCTGGGGGACAGGGGGAAACACCATATATTTT. It encodes CASSWGTGGNTIYF. Supplemented by reference TRBV5-8 and TRBJ1-3, the full variable domain reads EAGVTQSPTHLIKTRGQQATLRCSPISGHTSVYWYQQALGLGLQFLLWYDEGEERNRGNFPPRFSGRQFPNYSSELNVNALELEDSALYLCASSWGTGGNTIYFGEGSWLTVV.

The chain recombines TRBV15 with TRBJ2-5, with 7 bases lining up with TRBD1. The germline gives CDR1 LNHNV, CDR2 YYDKDF (reference sequence). This CDR3 comprises 12 residues. V gave up 6 bases and J gave up 7 bases; unmatched junction bases: 5. CDR3 sequence: CATRGGLGTQYF. The CDR3 DNA is TGTGCCACCAGAGGGGGCTTGGGGACCCAGTACTTC.

This clone was picked up a small number of times. The chain recombines TRBV6-1 with TRBJ1-6, with D possibly matching TRBD1 (6 bases). CDR1 and CDR2 (germline): MNHNS, SASEGT. CDR3 length: 16 residues. Trimming shortened V by 4 bases and J by 0 bases, and 10 bases separated the two germline ends. CDR3 in DNA: TGTGCCAGCAGTGGGGACACGAGCTCCTATAATTCACCCCTCCACTTT. It yields the protein CASSGDTSSYNSPLHF.

V usage is TRBV2 and J usage is TRBJ2-1; D call uncertain. The ends were cut back, 6 bases at V and 3 bases at J, with 9 bases in the middle. Germline V CDR1 and CDR2: SNHLY, FYNNEI. The CDR3 contains 13 residues. CDR3 DNA: TGTGCCAGCAGAAGACGGATCTACAATGAGCAGTTCTTC. Translation: CASRRRIYNEQFF.

The J gene is TRBJ1-2, the V gene TRBV6-5; D might be TRBD1 (6 bases). This CDR3 has 15 amino acids. Trimming left V 4 bases short and J 3 bases short, with 15 bases between. Germline assignment: CDR1 MNHEY and CDR2 SVGAGI. The CDR3 DNA reads as TGTGCCAGCAGTTCGGACAGTCAGGGTGACTATGGCTACACCTTC. The encoded protein is CASSSDSQGDYGYTF.

This clone was recorded only once. V and J are TRBV4-1 and TRBJ1-5; no definite D call. Per germline, CDR1 MGHRA and CDR2 YSYEKL. Trimming removed 1 base at V and 7 bases at J, with 14 bases between. This CDR3 region has 15 residues. This CDR3 reads CASSQGTARGQPQHF. The CDR3 coding sequence is TGCGCCAGCAGCCAAGGGACGGCCCGAGGGCAGCCCCAGCATTTT.

This sequence joins TRBV13 and TRBJ2-2; 7 nucleotides align to TRBD1. The trim removed 5 bases at V and 2 bases at J, leaving 5 bases unmatched. The CDR3 has 15 amino acids. CDR1 is PRHDT, CDR2 FYEKMQ, per germline (reference sequence). CDR3 sequence: CASSPTGENTGELFF. The DNA of the CDR3 is TGTGCCAGCAGCCCCACAGGGGAAAACACCGGGGAGCTGTTTTTT.